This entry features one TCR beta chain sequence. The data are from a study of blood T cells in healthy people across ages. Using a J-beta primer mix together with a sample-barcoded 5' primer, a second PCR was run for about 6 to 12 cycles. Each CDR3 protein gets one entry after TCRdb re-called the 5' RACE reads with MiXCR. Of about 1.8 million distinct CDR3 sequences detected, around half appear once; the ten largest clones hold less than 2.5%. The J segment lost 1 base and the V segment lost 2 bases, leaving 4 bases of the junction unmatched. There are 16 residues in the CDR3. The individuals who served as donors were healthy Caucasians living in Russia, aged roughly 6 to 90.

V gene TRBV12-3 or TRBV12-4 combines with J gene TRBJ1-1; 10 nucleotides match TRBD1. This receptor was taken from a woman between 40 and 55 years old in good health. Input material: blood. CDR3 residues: CASSLPRDRGNTEAFF. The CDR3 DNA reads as TGTGCCAGCAGTTTACCCCGGGACAGGGGGAACACTGAAGCTTTCTTT.